This TCR beta chain stems from a study of T cells in Graves' hyperthyroidism and ophthalmopathy (dated by TCRdb to about 2019). Background on the whole study: Peripheral blood was collected at initial diagnosis, before any treatment. For training and testing, the roughly 93 patients in the discovery cohort were randomly divided in a 7:3 ratio. A discovery cohort of fewer than 110 patients, roughly 40 with Graves' ophthalmopathy and fewer than 65 with stable Graves' hyperthyroidism, was used to find distinguishing TCR V-J signatures. The paper describes TCR Vbeta CDR3 sequencing of more than 120 peripheral blood samples, made up of roughly 45 ophthalmopathy patients, more than 70 hyperthyroidism patients and 17 progressor patients. In roughly six Graves' hyperthyroidism patients, the study also compared T-cell repertoires from thyroid tissue with T-cell repertoires from blood. Prospective prediction of ophthalmopathy was tested in an independent validation cohort consisting of about 19 hyperthyroidism patients and around 16 patients who later progressed to ophthalmopathy. Following sampling, methimazole starting at 30 mg daily was given to hyperthyroidism patients, and high-dose intravenous methylprednisolone was given to ophthalmopathy patients.

Hyperthyroidism patients were aged 18 to 65 years and newly diagnosed, with disease duration of less than 2 months. Patients with uncontrolled infections, other autoimmune diseases, pregnancy or lactation were excluded. Clinical symptoms, serum thyroxine and TRAb, thyroid ultrasound, and orbital computed tomography formed the basis for the diagnoses. Blood from progressor patients was drawn when they were first diagnosed with hyperthyroidism, before any ophthalmopathy symptoms appeared. PBMCs were isolated from about 9.1 ml of fresh peripheral blood by Ficoll-Paque density gradient centrifugation. Progressor patients were first diagnosed with Graves' hyperthyroidism and then developed ophthalmopathy during follow-up. Trizol reagent was used to extract total RNA, and RNA quality was then checked on an Agilent 2100 Bioanalyzer. There are a few counts of this clonotype. It lacks a known antigen. No base qualities exist here, and no much larger clone lies one base off it.

V is clipped by 1 base and J by 8 bases, and the sequence between their germline boundaries is 14 bases long. The CDR3 runs 14 amino acids, cysteine and phenylalanine included. Only the CDR3 region is kept as DNA, spanning 42 bases read in frame from base 1. CDR1 and CDR2 are read off the germline V gene (reference sequence) as SEHNR and FQNEAQ. TCR beta CDR3 regions were amplified from RNA transcripts. The TCR CDR3 was subjected to a first round of RT-PCR using the HTBI primer set and the Qiagen OneStep RT-PCR kit. Libraries were constructed in a second round of multiplex PCR, after which size selection and purification were performed. Paired-end sequencing of the libraries was performed with 100 bp reads on an Illumina HiSeq2000. As for the original processing: SOAPnuke was used to process the raw data, removing reads that contained adapters or uncalled bases, had a mean Phred below 15, or lacked an exact match to the constant primer or identifier. High-quality paired reads were merged with COPE v1.2.5, and unique nucleotide sequences were defined as clonotypes. Clonotypes were aligned to IMGT TRBV, TRBD and TRBJ reference segments using MiTCR v1.1. Analysis was restricted to V-J combinations with a frequency above 0.0001, which covered roughly 99% of repertoires. A TCS score was defined as the ratio of F50 (clonal expansion) to E x V (chaos), with BLOSUM62-based TCRdist applied between CDR3 peptides within each V-J. Welch's t-statistics and random forest reduced 500 to 650 V-J features to around 14, which were used in a naive Bayes classifier (R e1071). The public reads were reprocessed in TCRdb via fastp at Q25 and MiXCR, keeping in-frame beta chains. Every CDR3 protein is listed once, alongside the most common genes and DNA of its rows. TCRdb, not the original authors, processed these V and J calls. Across this sample there are about 770,000 distinct CDR3 sequences, with roughly a sixth seen only once. Jointly, the top ten make up over 15% of the sample.

Points the paper makes about the study in general: No statistical method was used to fix the sample size in advance, and group allocation was not hidden from the investigators. During validation, the model predicted progression to ophthalmopathy a median of approximately 6 months ahead of onset, with roughly 65% sensitivity and less than 85% specificity. In cross-validation, a model built on a 13 V-J signature told ophthalmopathy apart from stable hyperthyroidism with 87.88% sensitivity and about 81% specificity, and in testing the same model reached 80%/75%. Most expanded thyroid clonotypes (frequency above 0.001) were also detected in blood, suggesting blood repertoires may reflect thyroid immune responses.

The sequencing sample was made of blood. Rearrangement joined TRBV7-9 to TRBJ1-1, with no confident D gene call. The receptor was derived from a woman aged 45 to 65 with Graves' hyperthyroidism that later progressed to Graves' ophthalmopathy. The CDR3 region has the sequence CASSLVTGIWEAFF. The DNA reads TGTGCCAGCAGCTTAGTCACGGGAATTTGGGAAGCTTTCTTT.